A selection of T cell receptor beta chains follows, all from one sample in a study of cytotoxic CD8 clonotypes in ibrutinib-treated CLL. The repertoire was sequenced with immunoSEQ multiplex PCR; TCRdb's copy has only in-frame clones and lacks some. The repertoire includes 150,000 or so clones, 80% of them detected once, and approximately 7.6% sits in the top ten. The source was PBMCs, collected after 36 months of ibrutinib treatment. The receptors come from a human donor with chronic lymphocytic leukemia. Both conserved end residues are part of each CDR3.

v_call	j_call	cdr3_aa
TRBV9	TRBJ1-1	CASNLSPNTEAFF
TRBV7-3	TRBJ1-5	CASPWAIWQPQHF
TRBV6-1	TRBJ1-5	CASSERQGFNQPQHF
TRBV28	TRBJ2-1	CASSTPGLRGEQFF
TRBV27	TRBJ1-2	CASSSRGFDGYTF
TRBV10-3	TRBJ1-2	CAISEEGYTF
TRBV7-2	TRBJ1-1	CASSDRGRITEAFF
TRBV7-8	TRBJ1-2	CASSPDRVYGYTF
TRBV28	TRBJ1-5	CASSLGGRYNQPQHF
TRBV7-9	TRBJ2-6	CASSTRVGGAAGANVLTF
TRBV4-1	TRBJ2-1	CASSSHPLRLAKNHEQFF
TRBV7-2	TRBJ2-7	CASSLFVGEQYF
TRBV27	TRBJ2-7	CASSRPGGTYEQYF
TRBV12-1	TRBJ2-1	CASSLDRKSSYNEQFF
TRBV7-2	TRBJ2-7	CASSLEAGGSYEQYF
TRBV9	TRBJ2-7	CASSVGQGVYEQYF
TRBV6-5	TRBJ1-2	CASNSHQQGNGYTF
TRBV19	TRBJ2-5	CASSMGETQYF
TRBV19	TRBJ1-2	CASSMTGWDGYTF
TRBV5-8	TRBJ2-7	CASSYLADPYEQYF
TRBV10-3	TRBJ1-2	CAISESRTRVNYGYTF
TRBV4-1	TRBJ2-7	CASSRTVYEQYF
TRBV7-8	TRBJ1-2	CASSLADLNYGYTF
TRBV18	TRBJ2-5	CASSPRQVRQETQYF
TRBV5-6	TRBJ1-2	CASRGQGVNYGYTF
TRBV19	TRBJ2-2	CASSGPGQRSTGELFF
TRBV18	TRBJ2-7	CASSLSDPYEQYF
TRBV30	TRBJ1-6	CAWRHPGVRHSPLHF
TRBV9	TRBJ2-1	CASSVGSVDYNEQFF
TRBV5-1	TRBJ1-2	CASSLASGTGVYGYTF
TRBV30	TRBJ1-6	CAWSVSEDSPLHF
TRBV5-1	TRBJ1-4	CASSPPDRSGEKLFF
TRBV18	TRBJ1-5	CASSPVNSNQPQHF
TRBV29-1	TRBJ1-3	CSVDRDRGGNTIYF
TRBV2	TRBJ1-2	CASGRDRGRDYGYTF
TRBV11-2	TRBJ2-5	CASSLTGAPAQYF
TRBV18	TRBJ2-5	CASRVGTTQETQYF
TRBV18	TRBJ2-7	CASSPPGTYEQYF
TRBV6-5	TRBJ2-7	CASSYRSGISYEQYF
TRBV29-1	TRBJ2-1	CSVKRGGRLNEQFF
TRBV29-1	TRBJ1-2	CSASGPLAGYTF
TRBV28	TRBJ2-2	CASTQNTGELFF
TRBV19	TRBJ2-7	CASRDREGPYEQYF
TRBV23-1	TRBJ1-1	CASSHLKSRRRGTEAFF
TRBV5-6	TRBJ1-3	CASLTGPNYVNTIYF
TRBV7-9	TRBJ2-1	CASSFSGKSYNEQFF
TRBV7-8	TRBJ1-1	CASRRTANTEAFF
TRBV5-6	TRBJ1-4	CASSWNGQGGIF
TRBV5-1	TRBJ1-1	CASSLSLGVAFAFF
TRBV18	TRBJ2-7	CASSPPGTSGYEQYF
TRBV11-2	TRBJ2-1	CASSLTNYNEQFF
TRBV4-1	TRBJ2-3	CASSHRQYDTQYF
TRBV10-1	TRBJ2-3	CASSEGRGTDTQYF
TRBV16	TRBJ2-2	CASTLGTGELFF
TRBV14	TRBJ2-2	CASSHTGQANTGELFF